The present T cell receptor beta chain was sequenced within a study of T cell repertoires in cytomegalovirus infection. Study summary: Selection of CMV epitopes for the study included recently identified HLA-C-restricted and well-studied HLA-B-restricted ones. Matching HLA type, along with CMV infection, was indicated by public TCR beta signatures.

There are many counts of this clonotype. Its antigen is not known. Findings and caveats of the study: Clonotypes of TCR beta that were HLA-C-restricted and CMV-specific dominated the ex vivo response.

TCRdb reprocessed the reads with MiXCR, giving one entry per CDR3 protein. The repertoire has about 830,000 distinct CDR3 sequences, 32% of them found once; the top ten carry 9.5% to 15%. V lost 8 bases, J lost 2 bases, and 4 bases lay in between. This CDR3 region has 11 residues. V and J are TRBV12-3 or TRBV12-4 and TRBJ1-3; D uncertain. The clonotype comes from a human donor in good health (CMV status not recorded). Some clones in this sample may be carry-over from other donors' samples. Here the sequenced sample was cultured CD8+ T cells from PBMCs, taken from culture after CMV antigen stimulation. The chain's CDR3 is CASRTGNTIYF. For the CDR3, the DNA is TGTGCCAGCCGAACTGGAAACACCATATATTTT.